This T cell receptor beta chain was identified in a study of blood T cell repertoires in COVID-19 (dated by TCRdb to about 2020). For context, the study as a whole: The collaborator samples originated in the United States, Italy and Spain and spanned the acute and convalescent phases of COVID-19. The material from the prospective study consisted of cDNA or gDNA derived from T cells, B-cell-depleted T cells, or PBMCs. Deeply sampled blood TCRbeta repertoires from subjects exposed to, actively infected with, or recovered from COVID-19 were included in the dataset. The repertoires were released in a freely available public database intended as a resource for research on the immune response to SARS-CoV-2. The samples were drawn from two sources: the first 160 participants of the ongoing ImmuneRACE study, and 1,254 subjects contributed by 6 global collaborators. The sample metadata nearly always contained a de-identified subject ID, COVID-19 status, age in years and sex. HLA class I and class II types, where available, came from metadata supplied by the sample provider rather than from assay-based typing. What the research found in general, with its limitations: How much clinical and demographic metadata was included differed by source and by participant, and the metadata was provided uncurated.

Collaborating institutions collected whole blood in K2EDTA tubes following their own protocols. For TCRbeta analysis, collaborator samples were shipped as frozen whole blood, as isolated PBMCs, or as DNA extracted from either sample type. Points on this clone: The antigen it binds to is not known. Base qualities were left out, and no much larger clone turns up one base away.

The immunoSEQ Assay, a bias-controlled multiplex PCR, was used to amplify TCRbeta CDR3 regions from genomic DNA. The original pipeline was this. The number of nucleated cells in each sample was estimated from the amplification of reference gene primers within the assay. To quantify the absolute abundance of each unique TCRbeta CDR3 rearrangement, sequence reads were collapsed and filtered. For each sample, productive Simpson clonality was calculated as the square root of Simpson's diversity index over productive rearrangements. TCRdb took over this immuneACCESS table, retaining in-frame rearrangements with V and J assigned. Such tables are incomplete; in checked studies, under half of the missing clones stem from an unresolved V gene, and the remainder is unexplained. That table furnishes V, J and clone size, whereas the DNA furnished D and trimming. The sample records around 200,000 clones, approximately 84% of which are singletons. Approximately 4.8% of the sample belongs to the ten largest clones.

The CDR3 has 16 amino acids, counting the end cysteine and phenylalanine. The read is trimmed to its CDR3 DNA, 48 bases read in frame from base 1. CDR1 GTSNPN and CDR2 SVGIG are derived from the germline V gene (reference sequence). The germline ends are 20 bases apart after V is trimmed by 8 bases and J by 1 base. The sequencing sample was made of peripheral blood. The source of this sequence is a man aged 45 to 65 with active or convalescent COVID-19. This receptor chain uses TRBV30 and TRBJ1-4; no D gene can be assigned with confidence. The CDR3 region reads CALGKGGRLTNEKLFF. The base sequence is TGTGCCCTGGGAAAGGGAGGCAGGTTAACTAATGAAAAACTGTTTTTT.